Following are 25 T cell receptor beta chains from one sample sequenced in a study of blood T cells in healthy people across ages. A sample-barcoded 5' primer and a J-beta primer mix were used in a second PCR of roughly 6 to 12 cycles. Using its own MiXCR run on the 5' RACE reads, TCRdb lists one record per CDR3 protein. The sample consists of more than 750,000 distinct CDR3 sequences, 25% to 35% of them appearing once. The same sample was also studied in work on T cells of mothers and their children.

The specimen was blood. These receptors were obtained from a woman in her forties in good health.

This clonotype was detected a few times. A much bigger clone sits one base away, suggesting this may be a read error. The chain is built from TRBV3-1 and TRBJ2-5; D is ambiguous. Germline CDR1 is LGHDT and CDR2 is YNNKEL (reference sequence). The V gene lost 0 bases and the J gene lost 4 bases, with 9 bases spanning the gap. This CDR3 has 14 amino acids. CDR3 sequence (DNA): TGTGCCAGCAGCCAAGAGGGCGGTAGAGAGACCCAGTACTTC. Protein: CASSQEGGRETQYF.

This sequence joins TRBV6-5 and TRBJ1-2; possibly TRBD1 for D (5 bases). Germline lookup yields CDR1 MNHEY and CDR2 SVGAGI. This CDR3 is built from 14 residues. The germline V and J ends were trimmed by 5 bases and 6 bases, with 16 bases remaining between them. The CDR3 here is CASSPQTGGDGYTF. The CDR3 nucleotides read TGTGCCAGCAGTCCTCAGACGGGGGGGGATGGCTACACCTTC.

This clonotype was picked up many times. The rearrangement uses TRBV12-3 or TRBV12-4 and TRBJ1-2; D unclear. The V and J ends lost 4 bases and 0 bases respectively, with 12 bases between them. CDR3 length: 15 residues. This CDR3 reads CASSSDPLANYGYTF. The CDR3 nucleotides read TGTGCCAGCAGTTCCGACCCTTTAGCTAACTATGGCTACACCTTC.

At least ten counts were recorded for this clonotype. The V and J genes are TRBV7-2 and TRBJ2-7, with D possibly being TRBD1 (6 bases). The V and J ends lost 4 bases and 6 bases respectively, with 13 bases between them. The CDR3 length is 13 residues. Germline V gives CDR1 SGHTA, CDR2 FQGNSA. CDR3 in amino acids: CASSSTPTGEQYF. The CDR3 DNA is TGTGCCAGCAGCTCTACGCCGACAGGCGAGCAGTACTTC.

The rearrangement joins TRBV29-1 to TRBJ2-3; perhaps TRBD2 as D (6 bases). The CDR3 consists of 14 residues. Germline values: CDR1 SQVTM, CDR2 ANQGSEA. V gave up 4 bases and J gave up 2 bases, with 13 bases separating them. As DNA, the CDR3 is TGCAGCGTTGTCCTGGGGAGGTCCACAGATACGCAGTATTTT. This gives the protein CSVVLGRSTDTQYF.

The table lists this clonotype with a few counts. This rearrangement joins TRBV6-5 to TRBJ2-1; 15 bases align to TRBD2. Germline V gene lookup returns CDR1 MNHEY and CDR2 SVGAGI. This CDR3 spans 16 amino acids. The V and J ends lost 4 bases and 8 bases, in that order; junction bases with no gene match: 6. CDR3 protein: CASSFGLAGGTYEQFF. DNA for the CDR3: TGTGCCAGCAGTTTCGGACTAGCGGGGGGGACCTATGAGCAGTTCTTC.

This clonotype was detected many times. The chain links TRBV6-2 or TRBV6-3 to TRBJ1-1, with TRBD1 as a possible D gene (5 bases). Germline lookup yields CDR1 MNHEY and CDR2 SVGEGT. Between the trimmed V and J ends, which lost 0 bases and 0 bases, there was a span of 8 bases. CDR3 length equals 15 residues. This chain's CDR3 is CASSYSRGLNTEAFF. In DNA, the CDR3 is TGTGCCAGCAGTTACTCCCGGGGACTGAACACTGAAGCTTTCTTT.

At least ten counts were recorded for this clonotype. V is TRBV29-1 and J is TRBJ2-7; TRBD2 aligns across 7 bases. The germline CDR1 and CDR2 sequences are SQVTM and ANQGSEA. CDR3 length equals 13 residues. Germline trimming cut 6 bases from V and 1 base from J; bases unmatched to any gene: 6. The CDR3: CSVRAGESYEQYF. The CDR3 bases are TGCAGCGTGCGCGCGGGGGAATCCTACGAGCAGTACTTC.

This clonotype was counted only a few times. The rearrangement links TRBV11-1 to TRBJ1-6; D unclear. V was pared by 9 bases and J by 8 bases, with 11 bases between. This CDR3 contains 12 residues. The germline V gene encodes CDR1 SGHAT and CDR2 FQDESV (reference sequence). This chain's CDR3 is CASSGLDSPLHF. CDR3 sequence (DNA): TGTGCCAGTTCAGGATTGGATTCACCCCTCCACTTT.

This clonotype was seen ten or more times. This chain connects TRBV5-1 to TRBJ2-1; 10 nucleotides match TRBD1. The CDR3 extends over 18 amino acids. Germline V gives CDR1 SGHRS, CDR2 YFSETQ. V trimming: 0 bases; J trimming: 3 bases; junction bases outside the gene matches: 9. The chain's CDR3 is CASSLDFPDRGHYNEQFF. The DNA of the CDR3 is TGCGCCAGCAGCTTGGACTTCCCAGACAGGGGGCACTACAATGAGCAGTTCTTC. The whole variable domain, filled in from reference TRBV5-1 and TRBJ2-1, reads KAGVTQTPRYLIKTRGQQVTLSCSPISGHRSVSWYQQTPGQGLQFLFEYFSETQRNKGNFPGRFSGRQFSNSRSEMNVSTLELGDSALYLCASSLDFPDRGHYNEQFFGPGTRLTVL.

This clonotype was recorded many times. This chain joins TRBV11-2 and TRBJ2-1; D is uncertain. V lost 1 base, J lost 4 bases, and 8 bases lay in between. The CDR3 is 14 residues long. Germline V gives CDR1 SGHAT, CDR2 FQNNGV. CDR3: CASSLGFPYNEQFF. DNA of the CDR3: TGTGCCAGCAGCTTAGGATTCCCGTACAATGAGCAGTTCTTC.

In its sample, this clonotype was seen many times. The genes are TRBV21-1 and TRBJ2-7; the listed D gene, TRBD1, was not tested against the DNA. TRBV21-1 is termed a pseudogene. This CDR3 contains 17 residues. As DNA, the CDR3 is TGTGCCAGCAGCAAAGGGGGGACAGGGGGAAAATCCTACGAGCAGTACTTC. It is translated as CASSKGGTGGKSYEQYF.

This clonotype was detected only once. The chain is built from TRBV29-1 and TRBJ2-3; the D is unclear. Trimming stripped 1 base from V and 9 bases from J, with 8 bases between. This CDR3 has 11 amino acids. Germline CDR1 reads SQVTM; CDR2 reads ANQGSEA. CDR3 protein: CSVEGVGTQYF. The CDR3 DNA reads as TGCAGCGTTGAAGGGGTCGGCACGCAGTATTTT.

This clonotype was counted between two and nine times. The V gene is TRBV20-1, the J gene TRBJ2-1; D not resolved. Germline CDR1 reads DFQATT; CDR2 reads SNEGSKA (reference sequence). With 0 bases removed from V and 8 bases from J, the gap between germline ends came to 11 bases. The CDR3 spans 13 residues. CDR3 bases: TGCAGTGCTAGAGATCCAGCTGTCTATGAGCAGTTCTTC. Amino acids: CSARDPAVYEQFF.

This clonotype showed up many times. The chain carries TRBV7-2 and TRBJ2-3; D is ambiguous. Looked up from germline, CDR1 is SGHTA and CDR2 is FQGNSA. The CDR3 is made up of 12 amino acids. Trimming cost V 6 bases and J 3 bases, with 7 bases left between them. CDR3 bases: TGTGCCAGCAGTTTACGGACAGATACGCAGTATTTT. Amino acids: CASSLRTDTQYF.

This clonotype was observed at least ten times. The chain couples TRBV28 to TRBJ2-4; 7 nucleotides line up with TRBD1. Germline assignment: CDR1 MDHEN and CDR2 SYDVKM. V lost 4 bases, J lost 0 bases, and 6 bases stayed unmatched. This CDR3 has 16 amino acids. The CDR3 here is CASSSVGTVAKNIQYF. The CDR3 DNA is TGTGCCAGCAGTTCTGTGGGGACAGTAGCCAAAAACATTCAGTACTTC.

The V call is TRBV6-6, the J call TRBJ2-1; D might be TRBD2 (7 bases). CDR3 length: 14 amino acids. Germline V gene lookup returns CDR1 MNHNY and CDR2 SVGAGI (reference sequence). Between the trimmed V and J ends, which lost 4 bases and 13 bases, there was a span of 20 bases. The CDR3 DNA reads TGTGCCAGCAGTTTAAAGTGGGGGGGCGAGACCCAGTTCTTC. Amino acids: CASSLKWGGETQFF.

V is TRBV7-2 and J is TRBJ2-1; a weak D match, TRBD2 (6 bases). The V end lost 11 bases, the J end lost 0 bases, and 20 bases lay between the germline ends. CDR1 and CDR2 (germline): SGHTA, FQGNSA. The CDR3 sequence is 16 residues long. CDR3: CAGTRSGLSSYNEQFF. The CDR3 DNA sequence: TGTGCCGGCACTCGGAGCGGGTTAAGCTCCTACAATGAGCAGTTCTTC.

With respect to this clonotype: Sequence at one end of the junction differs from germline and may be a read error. As DNA, the CDR3 is TGTGCCGGCTCACCCGCGGGTGCCTACAATGAGCAGTTCTTC. Protein: CAGSPAGAYNEQFF. The chain is built from TRBV18 and TRBJ2-1; D might be TRBD2 (5 bases). Germline V gene data show CDR1 as KGHSH and CDR2 as LQKENI. The CDR3 is 14 residues long.

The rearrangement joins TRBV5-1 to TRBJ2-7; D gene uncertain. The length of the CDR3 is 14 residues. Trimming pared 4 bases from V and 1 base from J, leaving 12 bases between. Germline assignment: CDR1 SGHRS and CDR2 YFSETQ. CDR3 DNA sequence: TGCGCCAGCAGCACGGACGCCAAGTCCTACGAGCAGTACTTC. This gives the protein CASSTDAKSYEQYF.

This CDR3 is CASSLEISYEQYF. The CDR3 coding sequence is TGTGCCAGCAGTTTGGAGATTTCCTACGAGCAGTACTTC. The chain carries TRBV27 and TRBJ2-7; D is ambiguous. CDR1 MNHEY and CDR2 SMNVEV come from the germline V gene (reference sequence). V gave up 3 bases and J gave up 1 base, with 7 bases separating them. The CDR3 covers 13 residues.

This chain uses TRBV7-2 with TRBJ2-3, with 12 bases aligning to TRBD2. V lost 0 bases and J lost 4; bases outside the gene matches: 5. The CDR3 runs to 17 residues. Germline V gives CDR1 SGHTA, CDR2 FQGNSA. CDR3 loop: CASSLAPSGGAADTQYF. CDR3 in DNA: TGTGCCAGCAGCTTAGCCCCTAGCGGGGGGGCAGCAGATACGCAGTATTTT. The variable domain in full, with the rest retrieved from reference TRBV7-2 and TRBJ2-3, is GAGVSQSPSNKVTEKGKDVELRCDPISGHTALYWYRQSLGQGLEFLIYFQGNSAPDKSGLPSDRFSAERTGGSVSTLTIQRTQQEDSAVYLCASSLAPSGGAADTQYFGPGTRLTVL.

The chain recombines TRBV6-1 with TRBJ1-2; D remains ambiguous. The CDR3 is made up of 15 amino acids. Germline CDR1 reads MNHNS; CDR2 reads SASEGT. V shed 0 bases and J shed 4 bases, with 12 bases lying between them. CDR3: CASSEAPSQLYGYTF. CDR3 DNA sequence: TGTGCCAGCAGTGAAGCGCCGTCACAGCTCTATGGCTACACCTTC.

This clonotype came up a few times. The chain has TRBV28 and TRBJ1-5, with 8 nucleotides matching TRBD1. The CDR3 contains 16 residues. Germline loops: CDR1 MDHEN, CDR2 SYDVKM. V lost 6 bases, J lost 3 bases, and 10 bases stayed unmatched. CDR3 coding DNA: TGTGCCAGCAGCCACACCCGGGACAGGTACAATCAGCCCCAGCATTTT. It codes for CASSHTRDRYNQPQHF.

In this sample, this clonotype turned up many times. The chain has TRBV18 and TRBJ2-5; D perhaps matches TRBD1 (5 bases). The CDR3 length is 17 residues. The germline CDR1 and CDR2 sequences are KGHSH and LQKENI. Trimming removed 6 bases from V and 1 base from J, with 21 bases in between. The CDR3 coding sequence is TGTGCCAGCTCCCGTATTCGACAGCTAGAGACCCAAGAGACCCAGTACTTC. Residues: CASSRIRQLETQETQYF.